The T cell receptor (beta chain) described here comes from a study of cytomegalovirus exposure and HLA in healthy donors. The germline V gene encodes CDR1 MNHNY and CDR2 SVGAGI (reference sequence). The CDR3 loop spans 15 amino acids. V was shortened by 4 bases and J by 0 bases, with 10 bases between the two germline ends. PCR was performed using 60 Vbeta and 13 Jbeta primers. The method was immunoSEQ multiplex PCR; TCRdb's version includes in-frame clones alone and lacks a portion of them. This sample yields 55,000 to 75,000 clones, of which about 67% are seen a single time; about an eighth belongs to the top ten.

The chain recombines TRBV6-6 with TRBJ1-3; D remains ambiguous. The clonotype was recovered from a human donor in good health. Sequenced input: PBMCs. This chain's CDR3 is CASSLTGSSGNTIYF. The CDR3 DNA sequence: TGTGCCAGCAGTTTGACGGGTAGCTCTGGAAACACCATATATTTT.